The 30 T cell receptor beta chains below were found in one sample sequenced in a study of blood T cell repertoires in COVID-19. Some clones are missing from TCRdb's copy, which holds only in-frame ones; the method was immunoSEQ multiplex PCR. The sample holds tens of thousands of clones, around 77% seen once. Source material: peripheral blood. These receptors were taken from a man in his 70s with COVID-19, enrolled during active disease.

In its sample, this clone was seen once. The V gene is TRBV5-5, the J gene TRBJ1-5, with D perhaps matching TRBD1 (5 bases). The CDR3 extends over 15 amino acids. Germline CDR1 is SGHKS and CDR2 is YYEKEE (reference sequence). Trimming removed 4 bases at V and 0 bases at J, with 11 bases between. DNA of the CDR3: TGTGCCAGCAGCATGGAGGGGTATAGCAATCAGCCCCAGCATTTT. Protein: CASSMEGYSNQPQHF.

The V and J genes are TRBV19 and TRBJ2-1; 12 nucleotides match TRBD2. Losses at the gene ends were 9 bases for V and 5 bases for J; bases not matched to a gene: 5. The CDR3 length is 14 residues. Germline V gene sequence: CDR1 LNHDA, CDR2 SQIVND (reference sequence). CDR3: CASRLAGDHNEQFF. The CDR3 DNA sequence: TGTGCCAGCCGACTAGCGGGAGACCACAATGAGCAGTTCTTC.

This clone appeared once. V is TRBV19 and J is TRBJ2-3; D is possibly TRBD2 (5 bases). Per germline, CDR1 LNHDA and CDR2 SQIVND (reference sequence). This CDR3 spans 15 amino acids. Trimming removed 4 bases at V and 4 bases at J, with 15 bases between. This chain's CDR3 is CASSNGLVAADTQYF. CDR3 nucleotides: TGTGCCAGTAGTAACGGACTCGTAGCCGCAGATACGCAGTATTTT.

The CDR3 DNA reads TGTGCCAGCAGCCCCCGACAGGGTAGCTCAGTAAGTACTGAAGCTTTCTTT. Amino acid sequence: CASSPRQGSSVSTEAFF. This chain connects TRBV7-9 to TRBJ1-1; TRBD1 matches 7 bases. Trimming cost V 5 bases and J 5 bases; bases outside gene matches: 17. Germline V lookup: CDR1 SEHNR, CDR2 FQNEAQ (reference sequence). The CDR3 has 17 amino acids.

Here the CDR3 DNA reads TGCGCCAGCAGCCAAGAGGTAACTAGCGGGAGGTTCCCGCAGTATTTT. The encoded protein is CASSQEVTSGRFPQYF. The V call is TRBV4-1, the J call TRBJ2-3; TRBD2 matches 12 bases. Trimming at V came to 0 bases and at J to 10 bases, leaving 8 bases not matched to a gene. Germline CDR1 and CDR2: MGHRA and YSYEKL. The CDR3 runs to 16 residues.

This clone was seen a single time. The V gene is TRBV14, the J gene TRBJ2-7; 8 nucleotides line up with TRBD2. The V gene end was trimmed by 0 bases and the J gene end by 0 bases; junction bases not matched to a gene: 4. CDR3 length: 16 amino acids. Per the germline V gene, CDR1 is SGHDN and CDR2 is FVKESK. The CDR3 DNA follows: TGTGCCAGCAGCCAAGATGTGACTAGCGACTCCTACGAGCAGTACTTC. Protein sequence: CASSQDVTSDSYEQYF.

Many counts were recorded for this clone. The CDR3 reads CASSVTGLYSNQPQHF. The CDR3 bases are TGTGCCAGCAGCGTGACAGGATTGTATAGCAATCAGCCCCAGCATTTT. The chain joins TRBV28 to TRBJ1-5; a possible D gene is TRBD1 (6 bases). V lost 6 bases and J lost 0, with 15 bases in between. The CDR3 covers 16 residues. CDR1 and CDR2 from the germline V gene are MDHEN and SYDVKM.

The rearrangement uses TRBV6-5 and TRBJ1-1; perhaps TRBD1 as D (6 bases). This CDR3 has 13 amino acids. Trimming stripped 6 bases from V and 3 bases from J, with 11 bases between. Germline loops: CDR1 MNHEY, CDR2 SVGAGI. The CDR3 is CASRTPGDTEAFF. CDR3 nucleotide sequence: TGTGCCAGCAGAACACCAGGGGACACTGAAGCTTTCTTT.

This clone was picked up many times. V gene TRBV27 combines with J gene TRBJ2-1; the match to TRBD1 covers 7 bases. CDR1 and CDR2 (germline): MNHEY, SMNVEV (reference sequence). CDR3 size: 15 residues. Unmatched junction bases numbered 9, after V lost 2 bases and J lost 8 bases. CDR3 sequence (DNA): TGTGCCAGCAGTTTAAGGGACAGCACATGGGATGAGCAGTTCTTC. Translated: CASSLRDSTWDEQFF.

This sequence joins TRBV29-1 and TRBJ2-7; perhaps TRBD2 as D (6 bases). Germline values: CDR1 SQVTM, CDR2 ANQGSEA. V lost 3 bases, J lost 4 bases, and 13 bases lay in between. The CDR3 length is 13 residues. In DNA form, the CDR3 reads TGCAGCGTTGATGTCGCAGGGAGGTACGAGCAGTACTTC. Translating gives CSVDVAGRYEQYF.

CDR3 coding DNA: TGTGCCAGCAGCTCCTACTTACAGGGGGCAATGAACACTGAAGCTTTCTTT. It encodes CASSSYLQGAMNTEAFF. The chain employs TRBV21-1 and TRBJ1-1; the D call TRBD1 from the table was never checked on the DNA. TRBV21-1 is reported as a pseudogene. This CDR3 comprises 17 residues.

Only a few counts were recorded for this clone. The rearrangement joins TRBV11-2 to TRBJ2-7, with TRBD2 matching over 9 bases. Germline trimming cut 5 bases from V and 0 bases from J; bases unmatched to any gene: 5. The germline V gene has CDR1 SGHAT and CDR2 FQNNGV. CDR3 length: 15 amino acids. The CDR3 bases are TGTGCCAGCAGCCCACTTAGCGGGAGCTCCTACGAGCAGTACTTC. Translation gives CASSPLSGSSYEQYF. Variable domain in full (rest from reference TRBV11-2 and TRBJ2-7): EAGVAQSPRYKIIEKRQSVAFWCNPISGHATLYWYQQILGQGPKLLIQFQNNGVVDDSQLPKDRFSAERLKGVDSTLKIQPAKLEDSAVYLCASSPLSGSSYEQYFGPGTRLTVT.

This chain connects TRBV3-1 (or the pseudogene TRBV3-2) to TRBJ2-3; D is possibly TRBD2 (6 bases). Germline V gives CDR1 LGHDT, CDR2 YNNKEL (reference sequence). The ends were cut back, 1 base at V and 0 bases at J, with 11 bases in the middle. This CDR3 comprises 16 residues. The CDR3 protein is CASSQAAGSSTDTQYF. In DNA, the CDR3 is TGTGCCAGCAGCCAAGCCGCGGGGAGTAGCACAGATACGCAGTATTTT.

The chain uses TRBV27 and TRBJ2-7; TRBD2 agrees at 7 bases. This CDR3 comprises 12 residues. Germline loops: CDR1 MNHEY, CDR2 SMNVEV (reference sequence). Germline trimming cut 7 bases from V and 3 bases from J; bases unmatched to any gene: 3. CDR3 DNA sequence: TGTGCCAGCACAGGGAGGGACTACGAGCAGTACTTC. It translates to CASTGRDYEQYF.

This clone qualifies as medium-sized. V and J are TRBV20-1 and TRBJ1-2; TRBD1 might be the D (5 bases). V was cut by 3 bases and J by 6 bases, with 23 bases left in between. CDR3 length equals 16 residues. CDR1 DFQATT and CDR2 SNEGSKA come from the germline V gene (reference sequence). The DNA of the CDR3 is TGCAGTGCTAGTATTGTCGGACACAAGACCGCGAATGGCTACACCTTC. Translated: CSASIVGHKTANGYTF.

The J gene is TRBJ1-1, the V gene TRBV29-1, with 7 nucleotides matching TRBD1. The junction had 7 bases not matched to a gene; V was cut back by 5 bases and J by 4 bases. The CDR3 has 13 residues. Per germline, CDR1 SQVTM and CDR2 ANQGSEA. The CDR3 DNA follows: TGCAGCGTTACTCGACAGGGCGGCACTGAAGCTTTCTTT. As protein: CSVTRQGGTEAFF.

CDR3 in amino acids: CASSQGLLGSYGYTF. As DNA, the CDR3 is TGCGCCAGCAGCCAAGGTCTCCTTGGGAGCTATGGCTACACCTTC. The rearrangement uses TRBV4-3 and TRBJ1-2; D remains unclear. The CDR3 spans 15 residues. Germline V gene sequence: CDR1 LGHNA, CDR2 YSLEER. Trimming left V 1 base short and J 4 bases short, with 13 bases between.

This clone was found a few times. The V call is TRBV5-1, the J call TRBJ1-2; no clear D. This CDR3 is 13 amino acids long. Germline V lookup: CDR1 SGHRS, CDR2 YFSETQ. V shed 0 bases and J shed 5 bases, with 8 bases lying between them. The CDR3 sequence: CASSLAGGYGYTF. The CDR3 DNA is TGCGCCAGCAGCTTGGCAGGCGGGTATGGCTACACCTTC.

The chain links TRBV6-6 to TRBJ1-2; D remains ambiguous. CDR1 is MNHNY and CDR2 is SVGAGI in the germline V gene (reference sequence). V lost 0 bases and J 3 bases, leaving 8 bases between the germline ends. This CDR3 has 14 residues. The CDR3 region has the DNA TGTGCCAGCAGTTACTCTCCAGTCGACTATGGCTACACCTTC. Amino acids: CASSYSPVDYGYTF.

The V and J genes are TRBV4-2 and TRBJ2-3; D is ambiguous. Germline V CDR1 and CDR2: LGHNA, YNFKEQ. The ends were cut back, 1 base at V and 4 bases at J, with 15 bases in the middle. This CDR3 is built from 16 residues. The DNA for the CDR3 is TGTGCCAGCAGCCAAGGGAGTAGTGCGGCTTCAGATACGCAGTATTTT. It encodes CASSQGSSAASDTQYF.

The V and J genes are TRBV5-1 and TRBJ1-2, with D perhaps matching TRBD1 (5 bases). Germline V gives CDR1 SGHRS, CDR2 YFSETQ. Trimming took off 3 bases at V and 1 base at J, with 10 bases between the two ends. This CDR3 is built from 14 residues. CDR3 residues: CASSSFDSNYGYTF. CDR3 bases: TGCGCCAGCAGCTCGTTTGACAGTAACTATGGCTACACCTTC.

The chain employs TRBV7-2 and TRBJ2-3; D remains ambiguous. Deletions cut 5 bases from V and 6 bases from J, with 9 bases between. In germline, CDR1 is SGHTA, CDR2 FQGNSA. There are 12 residues in the CDR3. CDR3 region: CASSVLLDTQYF. The CDR3 coding sequence is TGTGCCAGCAGCGTCTTACTGGATACGCAGTATTTT.

The J gene is TRBJ2-5, the V gene TRBV6-5; a weak D match, TRBD1 (5 bases). This CDR3 comprises 13 residues. The ends were cut back, 2 bases at V and 3 bases at J, with 7 bases in the middle. Germline values: CDR1 MNHEY, CDR2 SVGAGI. In nucleotides, the CDR3 is TGTGCCAGCAGTTACAGGGGAAAAGAGACCCAGTACTTC. Amino acids: CASSYRGKETQYF.

CDR3 sequence (DNA): TGTGCCAGCAGTTTCACAGGGGGACCCATGAACACTGAAGCTTTCTTT. Encoded protein: CASSFTGGPMNTEAFF. The chain recombines TRBV6-5 with TRBJ1-1; 8 positions match TRBD1. From germline, CDR1 is MNHEY and CDR2 SVGAGI. This CDR3 is built from 16 residues. Trimming removed 4 bases from V and 0 bases from J; junction bases left unmatched: 7.

The genes are TRBV5-1 and TRBJ1-4; 8 positions match TRBD1. The length of the CDR3 is 15 residues. Per the germline V gene, CDR1 is SGHRS and CDR2 is YFSETQ. The trim removed 2 bases at V and 0 bases at J, leaving 0 bases unmatched. The CDR3 protein is CASSLQGATNEKLFF. The CDR3 nucleotides are TGCGCCAGCAGCTTACAGGGGGCAACTAATGAAAAACTGTTTTTT.

The chain combines TRBV2 with TRBJ1-1, with TRBD1 matching over 7 bases. Germline CDR1 SNHLY, CDR2 FYNNEI. The CDR3 length is 14 residues. V was pared by 6 bases and J by 1 base, with 5 bases of the junction left unmatched. The CDR3 region has the DNA TGTGCCAGCAGGCCTAGACAGGGGAACACTGAAGCTTTCTTT. As protein: CASRPRQGNTEAFF.

This chain joins TRBV5-1 and TRBJ1-2; 7 bases map to TRBD1. The CDR3 is 14 residues long. With 4 bases clipped from V and 4 bases from J, the junction kept 7 bases outside the gene matches. Germline-derived CDR1 and CDR2 are SGHRS and YFSETQ. Here the CDR3 reads CASSIGQAPYGYTF. CDR3 coding DNA: TGCGCCAGCAGCATCGGACAGGCCCCCTATGGCTACACCTTC.

In nucleotides, the CDR3 is TGTGCCAGCAGTATACAGGGGGTTGGCCACACCGGGGAGCTGTTTTTT. Translated: CASSIQGVGHTGELFF. This chain links TRBV27 with TRBJ2-2; 8 bases fit TRBD1. Looked up from germline, CDR1 is MNHEY and CDR2 is SMNVEV (reference sequence). The CDR3 sequence is 16 residues long. Trimming at V came to 5 bases and at J to 3 bases, leaving 8 bases not matched to a gene.

The J gene is TRBJ1-5, the V gene TRBV7-2; the match to TRBD1 covers 7 bases. V lost 3 bases and J lost 5; bases outside the gene matches: 4. The CDR3 consists of 14 residues. Looked up from germline, CDR1 is SGHTA and CDR2 is FQGNSA. CDR3 nucleotides: TGTGCCAGCAGCTTGGACAGGACTTATCAGCCCCAGCATTTT. It encodes CASSLDRTYQPQHF.

This chain connects TRBV10-3 to TRBJ1-6, with 9 bases fitting TRBD1. The CDR3 extends over 16 amino acids. J lost 8 bases, V lost 4 bases, and 9 bases had no gene match. Germline V gene lookup returns CDR1 ENHRY and CDR2 SYGVKD. The CDR3 sequence: CAISASQGASDSPLHF. In DNA form, the CDR3 reads TGTGCCATCAGTGCCTCACAGGGGGCTAGTGATTCACCCCTCCACTTT.